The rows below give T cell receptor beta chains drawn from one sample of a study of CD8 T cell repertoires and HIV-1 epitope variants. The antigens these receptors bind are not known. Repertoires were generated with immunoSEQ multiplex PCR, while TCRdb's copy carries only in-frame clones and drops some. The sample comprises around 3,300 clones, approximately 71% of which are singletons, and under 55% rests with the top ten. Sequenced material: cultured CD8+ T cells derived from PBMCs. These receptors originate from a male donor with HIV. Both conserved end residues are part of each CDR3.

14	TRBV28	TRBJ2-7	CASSPFRDRYEQYF
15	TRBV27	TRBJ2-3	CASSLLAGGRDTQYF
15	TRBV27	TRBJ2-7	CASLEGPGPLYEQYF
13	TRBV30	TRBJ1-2	CAWDTGGAEGYTF
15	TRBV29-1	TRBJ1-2	CSVESGTGGIYGYTF
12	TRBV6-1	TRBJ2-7	CARWTGGYEQYF
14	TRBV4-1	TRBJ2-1	CASSRIGDYNEQFF
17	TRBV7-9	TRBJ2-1	CASSLGPVGGGYNEQFF
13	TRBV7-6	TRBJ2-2	CASSVSIPGELFF
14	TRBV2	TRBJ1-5	CASSESSPNQPQHF
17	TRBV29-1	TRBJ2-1	CSVEDVFGGASYNEQFF
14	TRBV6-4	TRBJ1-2	CASSVGGPGYGYTF
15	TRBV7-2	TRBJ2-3	CASSPGQGNTDTQYF
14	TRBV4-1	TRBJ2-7	CASSQLSGGGEQYF
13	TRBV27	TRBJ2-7	CASGPGQSYEQYF
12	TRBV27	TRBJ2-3	CASSQGGKTQYF
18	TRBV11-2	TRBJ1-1	CASSPQPGGAAYGTEAFF
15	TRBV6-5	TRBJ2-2	CASSPPTSGAGELFF
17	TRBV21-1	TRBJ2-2	CASTPRAGTGYTGELFF
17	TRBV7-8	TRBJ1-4	CASSKGLIKATNEKLFF
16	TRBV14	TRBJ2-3	CASSPRDRGYTDTQYF
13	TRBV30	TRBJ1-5	CAWSLGGNQPQHF
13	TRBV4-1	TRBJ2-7	CASSRILDYEQYF
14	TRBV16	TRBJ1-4	CASSQSQLGEKLFF
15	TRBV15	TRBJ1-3	CATSRDRSAGNTIYF
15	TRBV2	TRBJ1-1	CASSEARGVNTEAFF
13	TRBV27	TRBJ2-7	CASSLRALYEQYF
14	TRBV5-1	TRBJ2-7	CASSDGDRAHEQYF
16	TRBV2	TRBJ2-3	CASSPAGLELGDTQYF
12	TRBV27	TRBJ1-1	CASRGQGTEAFF
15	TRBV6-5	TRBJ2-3	CASSYLSGGTDTQYF
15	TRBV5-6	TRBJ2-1	CASSFTGTGGTEQFF
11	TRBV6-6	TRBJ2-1	CASRSYNEQFF
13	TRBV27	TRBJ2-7	CASSLGGDYEQYF
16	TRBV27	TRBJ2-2	CASSFGAGLNTGELFF
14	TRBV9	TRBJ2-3	CASSVVPSRMAQYF
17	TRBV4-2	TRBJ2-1	CASSQVTGREGYNEQFF
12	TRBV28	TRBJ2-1	CASSPGGSEQFF
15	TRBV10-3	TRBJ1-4	CAISAESATNEKLFF
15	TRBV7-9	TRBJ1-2	CASSYPTTGTYGYTF
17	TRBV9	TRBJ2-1	CASSVATDTVFYNEQFF
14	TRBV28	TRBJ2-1	CASSLLAGDGEQFF
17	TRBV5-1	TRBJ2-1	CASSGTSGRAVFNEQFF
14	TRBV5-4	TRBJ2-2	CASSLDRGSGELFF
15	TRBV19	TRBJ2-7	CASSLDMGASYEQYF
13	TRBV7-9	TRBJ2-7	CASSLVSSYEQYF
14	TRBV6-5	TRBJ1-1	CASSHPAMNTEAFF
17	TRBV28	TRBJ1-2	CASSPPGERGPNYGYTF
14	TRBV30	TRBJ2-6	CAWTSGRGANVLTF
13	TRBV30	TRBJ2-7	CAWSVVGLAGMYF
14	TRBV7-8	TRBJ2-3	CASSLATSGDTQYF
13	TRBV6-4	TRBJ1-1	CASSETVNTEAFF
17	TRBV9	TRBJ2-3	CASSAIQGPPFTDTQYF
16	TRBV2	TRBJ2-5	CASSEGPWRDQETQYF
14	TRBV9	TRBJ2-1	CASGRQGARNEQFF
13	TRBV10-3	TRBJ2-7	CATLGDSTYEQYF
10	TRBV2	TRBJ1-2	CASRSGGYTF
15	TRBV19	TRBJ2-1	CASTMGAGGRNEQFF
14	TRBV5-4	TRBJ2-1	CASSLRSGLNEQFF